The next 6 T cell receptor beta chains were all read from a single sample in a study of shared clonotypes between healthy human individuals. The method was immunoSEQ multiplex PCR; TCRdb's version includes in-frame clones alone and lacks a portion of them. The sample records around 1.4 million clones, approximately 98.5% being singletons. Sequencing was done on a sample of naive CD4+ T cells sorted from blood. Subset reported: CD45RA+ positively selected. All receptors derive from a man aged 25 to 40 in good health.

V gene TRBV18 combines with J gene TRBJ2-7, with D uncertain. The germline V and J ends were trimmed by 6 bases and 3 bases, with 24 bases remaining between them. There are 17 residues in the CDR3. CDR1 and CDR2 from the germline V gene are KGHSH and LQKENI. For the CDR3, the DNA is TGTGCCAGCTCGGCTATGCTCCCTGCCGTAGGGCTCTACGAGCAGTACTTC. This encodes CASSAMLPAVGLYEQYF.

The table lists this clone with a count of one. The rearrangement links TRBV7-8 to TRBJ2-3, with D uncertain. This CDR3 is built from 14 residues. Germline V gene data show CDR1 as SGHVS and CDR2 as FQNEAQ. Deletions cut 6 bases from V and 2 bases from J, with 12 bases between. CDR3 nucleotide sequence: TGTGCCAGCAGTCCAGACCCGGACACAGATACGCAGTATTTT. Amino acids: CASSPDPDTDTQYF.

This clone was counted between two and nine times. The V call is TRBV6-4, the J call TRBJ2-1; 9 bases fit TRBD2. V lost 5 bases to trimming and J lost 5 bases; unmatched junction nucleotides: 7. Germline CDR1 and CDR2: MRHNA and SNTAGT. The CDR3 contains 15 residues. CDR3 amino acids: CASSLEAGGHNEQFF. The CDR3 nucleotides read TGTGCCAGCAGTTTAGAGGCGGGAGGGCACAATGAGCAGTTCTTC.

The chain employs TRBV18 and TRBJ2-7; TRBD1 agrees at 10 bases. Trimming removed 8 bases from V and 4 bases from J; junction bases left unmatched: 11. The CDR3 extends over 15 amino acids. In germline, CDR1 is KGHSH, CDR2 LQKENI. The CDR3 DNA is TGTGCCAGCGCGACGAAGGACAGGGGGATTTACGAGCAGTACTTC. Translating gives CASATKDRGIYEQYF.

This chain connects TRBV27 to TRBJ2-7, with D unclear. Germline V CDR1 and CDR2: MNHEY, SMNVEV (reference sequence). This CDR3 contains 14 residues. V lost 5 bases and J 2 bases, leaving 13 bases between the germline ends. In nucleotides, the CDR3 is TGTGCCAGCAGTCGAAGGTCAAAACCCTACGAGCAGTACTTC. Translated: CASSRRSKPYEQYF.

This chain links TRBV6-6 with TRBJ2-5; D might be TRBD1 (5 bases). Germline loops: CDR1 MNHNY, CDR2 SVGAGI (reference sequence). The CDR3 consists of 13 residues. V was pared by 8 bases and J by 1 base, with 11 bases between. CDR3 coding DNA: TGTGCCAGCCGAAGGACAATCCAAGAGACCCAGTACTTC. This gives the protein CASRRTIQETQYF.